A selection of T cell receptor beta chains follows, all from one sample in a study of blood T cells in healthy people across ages. TCRdb processed the 5' RACE reads anew with MiXCR; each CDR3 protein has one entry. The table shows hundreds of thousands of distinct CDR3 sequences, with approximately 25% occurring only once. These records were also assigned to another study, of T cells of mothers and their children.

Sequencing input: blood. The receptors were sampled from a boy younger than 18 in good health. Both conserved end residues are part of each CDR3. Each record gives: CDR3 length, clone size, V gene, J gene, D gene, CDR3 DNA, CDR3 protein. D genes are given only for firm matches. Clone size appears in some rows only: once, few, many, or a class for an expanded clone.

cdr3_length: 14; clone_size: NA; v_call: TRBV5-1; j_call: TRBJ2-1; d_call: NA; cdr3_nt: TGCGCCAGCAGCTTGGAGAACTGGCCGGAGGTGCAGTTCTTC; cdr3_aa: CASSLENWPEVQFF
cdr3_length: 14; clone_size: NA; v_call: TRBV5-5; j_call: TRBJ2-7; d_call: TRBD2; cdr3_nt: TGTGCCAGCAGCTTGAGTACTAGCGGCTACGAGCAGTACTTC; cdr3_aa: CASSLSTSGYEQYF
cdr3_length: 16; clone_size: NA; v_call: TRBV7-9; j_call: TRBJ2-1; d_call: NA; cdr3_nt: TGTGCCAGCAGCTGGGGCGCCGGTTCCCTCTACAATGAGCAGTTCTTC; cdr3_aa: CASSWGAGSLYNEQFF
cdr3_length: 15; clone_size: NA; v_call: TRBV7-2; j_call: TRBJ2-5; d_call: TRBD2; cdr3_nt: TGTGCCAGCAGCTTGGGACTACAGGATCGTGGGACCCAGTACTTC; cdr3_aa: CASSLGLQDRGTQYF
cdr3_length: 14; clone_size: many; v_call: TRBV18; j_call: TRBJ2-7; d_call: TRBD1; cdr3_nt: TGTGCCAGCTCGCTTGAGACAGGGTCCTACGAGCAGTACTTC; cdr3_aa: CASSLETGSYEQYF
cdr3_length: 15; clone_size: NA; v_call: TRBV12-3/TRBV12-4; j_call: TRBJ2-7; d_call: TRBD1; cdr3_nt: TGTGCCAGCAGTCTCCGGGACAGAGTACTCTACGAGCAGTACTTC; cdr3_aa: CASSLRDRVLYEQYF
cdr3_length: 16; clone_size: NA; v_call: TRBV7-9; j_call: TRBJ1-2; d_call: TRBD1; cdr3_nt: TGTGCCAGCAGCATAACACAGACGACAGGGAAATATGGCTACACCTTC; cdr3_aa: CASSITQTTGKYGYTF
cdr3_length: 15; clone_size: NA; v_call: TRBV12-3/TRBV12-4; j_call: TRBJ2-1; d_call: TRBD2; cdr3_nt: TGTGCCAGCAGTGTTAGCGGGAGCCAGTACAATGAGCAGTTCTTC; cdr3_aa: CASSVSGSQYNEQFF
cdr3_length: 13; clone_size: few; v_call: TRBV6-6; j_call: TRBJ1-2; d_call: NA; cdr3_nt: TGTGCCAGCAACTACCGAAATTTCTATGGCTACACCTTC; cdr3_aa: CASNYRNFYGYTF
cdr3_length: 15; clone_size: NA; v_call: TRBV4-1; j_call: TRBJ2-5; d_call: TRBD2; cdr3_nt: TGCGCCAGCAGCCAGCCAACTAGCGGACAAGAGACCCAGTACTTC; cdr3_aa: CASSQPTSGQETQYF
cdr3_length: 12; clone_size: NA; v_call: TRBV20-1; j_call: TRBJ2-3; d_call: NA; cdr3_nt: TGCAGTGCTAGTGCTCCTCCCGATACGCAGTATTTT; cdr3_aa: CSASAPPDTQYF
cdr3_length: 13; clone_size: few; v_call: TRBV12-3/TRBV12-4; j_call: TRBJ1-2; d_call: NA; cdr3_nt: TGTGCCAGCAGTTTAGGTCCGGGCAGGGATTACACCTTC; cdr3_aa: CASSLGPGRDYTF
cdr3_length: 15; clone_size: NA; v_call: TRBV20-1; j_call: TRBJ2-2; d_call: TRBD2; cdr3_nt: TGCAGTGCCAACGTGGGGGGGACGAACACCGGGGAGCTGTTTTTT; cdr3_aa: CSANVGGTNTGELFF
cdr3_length: 16; clone_size: NA; v_call: TRBV29-1; j_call: TRBJ2-7; d_call: TRBD1; cdr3_nt: TGCAGCGCCCTGGGTTCGGGACAGGGACACCACTACGAGCAGTACTTC; cdr3_aa: CSALGSGQGHHYEQYF
cdr3_length: 15; clone_size: few; v_call: TRBV7-9; j_call: TRBJ2-5; d_call: NA; cdr3_nt: TGTGCCAGCAGCTTATTTGCGGCTTCGAAAGAGACCCAGTACTTC; cdr3_aa: CASSLFAASKETQYF
cdr3_length: 19; clone_size: NA; v_call: TRBV4-3; j_call: TRBJ2-2; d_call: NA; cdr3_nt: TGCGCCAGCAGCCAAGTGGGAGTATCAGCGGAGTTTCGCACCGGGGAGCTGTTTTTT; cdr3_aa: CASSQVGVSAEFRTGELFF
cdr3_length: 16; clone_size: NA; v_call: TRBV19; j_call: TRBJ2-7; d_call: TRBD1; cdr3_nt: TGTGCCAGTAGTATTGCAGCCGGGACAGGGGCCTACGAGCAGTACTTC; cdr3_aa: CASSIAAGTGAYEQYF
cdr3_length: 12; clone_size: NA; v_call: TRBV12-3/TRBV12-4; j_call: TRBJ1-1; d_call: NA; cdr3_nt: TGCGCCAGCAGTTTTGGGTCAGGGGAAGCTTTCTTT; cdr3_aa: CASSFGSGEAFF
cdr3_length: 11; clone_size: NA; v_call: TRBV9; j_call: TRBJ2-5; d_call: NA; cdr3_nt: TGTGCCAGCAGCGGGGGCTATAAGCAGTACTTC; cdr3_aa: CASSGGYKQYF
cdr3_length: 11; clone_size: few; v_call: TRBV4-1; j_call: TRBJ1-2; d_call: NA; cdr3_nt: TGCGCCAGCAGCCAGGTGGATGGCTACACCTTC; cdr3_aa: CASSQVDGYTF
cdr3_length: 18; clone_size: few; v_call: TRBV11-1; j_call: TRBJ2-2; d_call: NA; cdr3_nt: TGTGCCAGCAAGCTCCGGAGGAGGGAACGTTCGGACACCGGGGAGCTGTTTTTT; cdr3_aa: CASKLRRRERSDTGELFF
cdr3_length: 15; clone_size: NA; v_call: TRBV20-1; j_call: TRBJ1-6; d_call: NA; cdr3_nt: TGCAGTGCTAGAAATCAGGGATCCTATAATTCACCCCTCCACTTT; cdr3_aa: CSARNQGSYNSPLHF